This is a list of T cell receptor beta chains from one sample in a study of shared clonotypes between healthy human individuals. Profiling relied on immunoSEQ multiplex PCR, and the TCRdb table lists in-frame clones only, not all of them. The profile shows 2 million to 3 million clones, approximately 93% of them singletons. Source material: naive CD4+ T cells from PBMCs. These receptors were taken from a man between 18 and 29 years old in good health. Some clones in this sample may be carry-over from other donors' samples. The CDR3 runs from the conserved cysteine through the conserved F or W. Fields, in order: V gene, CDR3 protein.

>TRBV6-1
CASSVGSEYSEQYF
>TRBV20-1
CSAGGEETQYF
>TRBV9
CASSPGGGVTGELFF
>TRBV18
CASSSRRQIGQYF
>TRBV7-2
CASSLRLAGGHHEQYF
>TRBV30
CAWRTLVGTAYNEQFF
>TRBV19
CATSGTGDKGDSGSFTDTQYF
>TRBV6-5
CASRARPPEKLFF
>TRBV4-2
CASSQVKALQETQYF
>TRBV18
CASSPTWDRGTGELFF
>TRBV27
CASSPDRGHTNTGELFF
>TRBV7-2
CASSLGGVNEKLFF
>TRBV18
CASSPGVAVELNEQFF
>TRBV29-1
CSVEDFKQSRSSGYNEQFF
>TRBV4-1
CASSQEYPSLSGNTIYF
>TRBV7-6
CASSWNGGPSGNTIYF
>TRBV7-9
CASSQGGVHGYTF
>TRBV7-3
CASSKTGSETQYF
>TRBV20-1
CSASGANEQFF